One sample yielded the 10 T cell receptor beta chains listed below, sequenced in a study of cytomegalovirus exposure and HLA in healthy donors. This PCR relied on a set of 60 Vbeta primers and 13 Jbeta primers. Data came from immunoSEQ multiplex PCR; TCRdb stores just in-frame clones and leaves some out. Of approximately 150,000 clones detected, approximately 81% appear once; the ten largest clones hold 1.3%. Sequenced input: PBMCs. The receptors come from a man aged 50-60 years in good health and CMV-seropositive.

The CDR3 spells CASGSGATNYGYTF. For the CDR3, the DNA is TGTGCCAGCGGCTCAGGGGCAACTAACTATGGCTACACCTTC. The J gene is TRBJ1-2, the V gene TRBV6-5; tentatively, D is TRBD1 (6 bases). The length of the CDR3 is 14 residues. Germline CDR1 and CDR2: MNHEY and SVGAGI. V was shortened by 8 bases and J by 0 bases, with 13 bases between the two germline ends.

The chain combines TRBV7-2 with TRBJ1-2; 7 nucleotides agree with TRBD1. Unmatched junction bases numbered 12, after V lost 7 bases and J lost 4 bases. The length of the CDR3 is 15 residues. Germline assignment: CDR1 SGHTA and CDR2 FQGNSA. CDR3 in amino acids: CASTSGLRGRYGYTF. CDR3 nucleotide sequence: TGTGCCAGCACCTCCGGATTGAGGGGGCGCTATGGCTACACCTTC.

This clone was seen just once. The chain uses TRBV5-1 and TRBJ1-4, with D maybe TRBD1 (6 bases). This CDR3 is built from 15 residues. The germline V gene has CDR1 SGHRS and CDR2 YFSETQ. Trimming left V 3 bases short and J 7 bases short, with 16 bases between. CDR3 amino acids: CASSSTGAVSEKLFF. In nucleotides, the CDR3 is TGCGCCAGCAGCTCGACAGGTGCGGTGAGTGAAAAACTGTTTTTT.

The chain joins TRBV9 to TRBJ1-2, with 7 bases lining up with TRBD1. Germline V gene sequence: CDR1 SGDLS, CDR2 YYNGEE. V was pared by 4 bases and J by 4 bases, with 7 bases of the junction left unmatched. The CDR3 runs to 14 residues. CDR3 DNA sequence: TGTGCCAGCAGCACCTCCGGGACAGCCTATGGCTACACCTTC. Amino acid sequence: CASSTSGTAYGYTF.

This clone has a handful of counts. The rearrangement links TRBV23-1 to TRBJ2-7; D is ambiguous. TRBV23-1 is assigned to the ORF class and has an uncertain function. The V end lost 0 bases, the J end lost 6 bases, and 12 bases lay between the germline ends. This CDR3 has 14 residues. In nucleotides, the CDR3 is TGCGCCAGCAGTCAATCCATGGCACCCAGCGAGCAGTACTTC. Its protein is CASSQSMAPSEQYF.

The V gene is TRBV25-1, the J gene TRBJ2-1; the D gene is possibly TRBD2 (6 bases). V was pared by 3 bases and J by 2 bases, with 17 bases between. The CDR3 loop spans 17 amino acids. Germline V gene lookup returns CDR1 MGHDK and CDR2 SYGVNS. CDR3 coding DNA: TGTGCCAGCAGTGAGGTTGGGGGAGGACCTCCCTACAATGAGCAGTTCTTC. Protein: CASSEVGGGPPYNEQFF.

The chain joins TRBV4-1 to TRBJ2-3; D perhaps matches TRBD1 (6 bases). The germline CDR1 and CDR2 sequences are MGHRA and YSYEKL. The CDR3 contains 13 residues. Trimming cost V 1 base and J 9 bases, with 11 bases left between them. CDR3 residues: CASSQASGVTQYF. For the CDR3, the DNA is TGCGCCAGCAGCCAAGCCTCAGGGGTCACGCAGTATTTT.

The chain recombines TRBV7-3 with TRBJ2-2; maybe TRBD2 (5 bases). The CDR3 is 17 residues long. Trimming cost V 4 bases and J 2 bases, with 17 bases left between them. The germline gives CDR1 SGHTA, CDR2 FQGTGA. CDR3 sequence: CASSSALGRLNTGELFF. The CDR3 nucleotides read TGTGCCAGCAGCTCCGCCTTAGGGAGACTTAACACCGGGGAGCTGTTTTTT.

This clone was found once. The chain carries TRBV6-1 and TRBJ1-4, with 8 nucleotides matching TRBD1. V lost 4 bases and J lost 8; bases outside the gene matches: 12. This CDR3 is 16 amino acids long. Germline-derived CDR1 and CDR2 are MNHNS and SASEGT. CDR3: CASSGPGQGREEKLFF. The CDR3 region has the DNA TGTGCCAGCAGTGGCCCCGGACAGGGAAGAGAGGAAAAACTGTTTTTT.

This clone was recorded only once. Other DNA sequences within the sample encode an identical CDR3. The chain combines TRBV20-1 with TRBJ2-7; a weak D match, TRBD2 (6 bases). Trimming shortened V by 3 bases and J by 4 bases, and 7 bases separated the two germline ends. CDR1 is DFQATT and CDR2 is SNEGSKA in the germline V gene (reference sequence). The CDR3 is made up of 11 amino acids. DNA for the CDR3: TGCAGTGCTAGTGGGGGGTACGAGCAGTACTTC. It encodes CSASGGYEQYF.